The TCR beta chain described here comes from a study of technical replicates of blood from several donors (TCRdb year 2017). At the junction V is shortened by 5 bases and J by 4 bases, with 11 bases in between. From a lookup of the germline V gene (reference sequence), CDR1 and CDR2 are LNHDA and SQIVND. The CDR3 contains 13 residues, cysteine and phenylalanine counted. The DNA shown is the 39-base CDR3, in frame from base 1. The library was produced with the immunoSEQ multiplex PCR assay. What TCRdb holds here is the immuneACCESS table cut down to in-frame rearrangements. Part of the clones is not present; checked against another copy, under half of the missing clones reflect an unresolved V gene, and the others are unexplained. For this sample there are roughly 60,000 clones; approximately 86% appear just once. The ten biggest clones cover approximately 5% of the sample. To note about this clone: Its binding antigen is unknown. The record has no base qualities; no much larger clone is one base away.

Source material: PBMCs. Recombination linked TRBV19 to TRBJ1-2, with the D gene uncertain. The receptor was derived from a human donor in good health. Some clones in this sample may be carry-over from other donors' samples. The DNA sequence is as follows: TGTGCCAGTAGTCTTCAGGCCAGCTATGGCTACACCTTC. Translated, this gives CASSLQASYGYTF.